The clone carrying this TCR beta chain was observed a handful of times. Germline V gives CDR1 DFQATT, CDR2 SNEGSKA (reference sequence). V was cut by 6 bases and J by 8 bases, with 14 bases left in between. The CDR3 runs to 12 residues. The data stem from a study of blood T cell repertoires in COVID-19. Study background: Italy, Spain and the United States were the sources of the convalescent and acute COVID-19 samples. T cells, B-cell-depleted T cells, or PBMCs supplied cDNA or gDNA.

In the source study's methods: Amplifying reference gene primers gave estimates of nucleated cell counts. Repertoires were generated with immunoSEQ multiplex PCR, while TCRdb's copy carries only in-frame clones and drops some. V, J and clone size are taken as reported in that table, and D and trimming were inferred from the DNA itself. The sample records about 140,000 clones, around 84% being singletons. Sequenced: peripheral blood. V gene TRBV20-1 combines with J gene TRBJ1-5; D unclear. This clonotype originated in a woman aged 55-70 years with acute or convalescent COVID-19. The CDR3: CSASRTTEPQHF. In nucleotides, the CDR3 is TGCAGTGCCAGTCGTACGACTGAGCCCCAGCATTTT.